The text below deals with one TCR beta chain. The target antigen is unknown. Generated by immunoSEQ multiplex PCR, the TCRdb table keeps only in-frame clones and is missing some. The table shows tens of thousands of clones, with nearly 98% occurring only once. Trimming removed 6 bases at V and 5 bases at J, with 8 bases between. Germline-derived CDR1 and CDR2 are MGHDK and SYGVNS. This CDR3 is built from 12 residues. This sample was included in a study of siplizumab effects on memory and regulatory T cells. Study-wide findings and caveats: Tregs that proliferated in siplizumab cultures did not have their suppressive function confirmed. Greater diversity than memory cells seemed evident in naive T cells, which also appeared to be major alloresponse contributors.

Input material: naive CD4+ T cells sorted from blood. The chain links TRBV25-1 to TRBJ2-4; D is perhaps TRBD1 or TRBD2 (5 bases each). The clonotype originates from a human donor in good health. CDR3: CASSVGENIQYF. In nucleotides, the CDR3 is TGTGCCAGCAGCGTGGGGGAAAACATTCAGTACTTC.